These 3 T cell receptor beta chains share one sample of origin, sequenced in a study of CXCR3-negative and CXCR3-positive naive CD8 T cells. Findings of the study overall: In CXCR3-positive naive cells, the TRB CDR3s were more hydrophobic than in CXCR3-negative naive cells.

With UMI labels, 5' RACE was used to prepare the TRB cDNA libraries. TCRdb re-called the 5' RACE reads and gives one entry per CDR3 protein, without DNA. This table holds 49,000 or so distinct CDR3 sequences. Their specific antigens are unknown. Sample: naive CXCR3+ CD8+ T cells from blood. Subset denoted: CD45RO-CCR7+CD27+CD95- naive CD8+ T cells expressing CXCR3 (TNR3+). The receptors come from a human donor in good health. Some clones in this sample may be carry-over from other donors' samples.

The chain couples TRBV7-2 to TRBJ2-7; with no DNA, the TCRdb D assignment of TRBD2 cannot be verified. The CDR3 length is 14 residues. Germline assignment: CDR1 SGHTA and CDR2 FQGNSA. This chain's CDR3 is CASRRQGPSYEQYF.

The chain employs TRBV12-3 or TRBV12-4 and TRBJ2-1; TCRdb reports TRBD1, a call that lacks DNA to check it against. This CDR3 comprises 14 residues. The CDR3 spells CASSLVTGGNEQFF.

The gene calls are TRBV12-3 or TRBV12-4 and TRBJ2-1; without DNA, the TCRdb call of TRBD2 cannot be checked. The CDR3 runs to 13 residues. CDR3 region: CASASGGVVEQFF.